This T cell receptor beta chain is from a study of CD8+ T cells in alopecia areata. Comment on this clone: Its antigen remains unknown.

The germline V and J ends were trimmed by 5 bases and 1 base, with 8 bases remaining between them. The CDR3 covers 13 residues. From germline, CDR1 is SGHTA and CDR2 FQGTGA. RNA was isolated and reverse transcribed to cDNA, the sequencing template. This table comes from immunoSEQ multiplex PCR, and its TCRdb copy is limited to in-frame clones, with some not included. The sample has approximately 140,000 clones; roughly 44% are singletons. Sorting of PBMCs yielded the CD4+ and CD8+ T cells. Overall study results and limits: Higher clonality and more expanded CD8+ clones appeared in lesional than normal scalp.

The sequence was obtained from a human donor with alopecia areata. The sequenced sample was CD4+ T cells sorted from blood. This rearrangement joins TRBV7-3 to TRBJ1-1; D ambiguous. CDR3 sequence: CASSTHPNTEAFF. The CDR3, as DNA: TGTGCCAGCAGCACGCACCCGAACACTGAAGCTTTCTTT.